This TCR beta chain appears in the sequencing data of a study of blood T cell repertoires in COVID-19. Looking at the study overall: Italy, Spain and the United States were the sources of the convalescent and acute COVID-19 samples.

Trimming removed 2 bases from V and 1 base from J; junction bases left unmatched: 10. CDR1 SEHNR and CDR2 FQNEAQ come from the germline V gene (reference sequence). The CDR3 is 18 amino acids. Libraries were prepared by immunoSEQ multiplex PCR; TCRdb keeps only in-frame clonotypes and omits some of them. Of about 220,000 clones in the sample, approximately 83% were seen once. The receptor was isolated from a woman aged 45-60 years who had been exposed to COVID-19. The sequencing input was PBMCs or T cells enriched from blood (not recorded which). This sequence joins TRBV7-9 and TRBJ2-5; TRBD1 matches at 10 bases. CDR3 region: CASSLLPFRTGGQETQYF. CDR3 DNA sequence: TGTGCCAGCAGCTTATTACCCTTCCGGACAGGGGGCCAAGAGACCCAGTACTTC.